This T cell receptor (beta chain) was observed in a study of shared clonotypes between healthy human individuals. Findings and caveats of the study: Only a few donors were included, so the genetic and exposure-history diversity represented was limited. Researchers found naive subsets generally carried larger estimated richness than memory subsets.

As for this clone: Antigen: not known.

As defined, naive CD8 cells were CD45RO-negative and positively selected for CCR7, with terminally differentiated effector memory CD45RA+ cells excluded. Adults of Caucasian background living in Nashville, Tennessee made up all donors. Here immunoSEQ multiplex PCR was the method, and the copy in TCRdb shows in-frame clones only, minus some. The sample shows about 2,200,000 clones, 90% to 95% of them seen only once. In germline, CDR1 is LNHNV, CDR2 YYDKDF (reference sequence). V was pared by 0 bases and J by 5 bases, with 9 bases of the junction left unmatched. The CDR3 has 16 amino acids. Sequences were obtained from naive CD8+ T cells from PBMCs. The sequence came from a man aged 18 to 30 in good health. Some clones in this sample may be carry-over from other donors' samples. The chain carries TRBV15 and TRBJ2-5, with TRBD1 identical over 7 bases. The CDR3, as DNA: TGTGCCACCAGCAGAGACGGGACAGACATGGGGGAGACCCAGTACTTC. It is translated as CATSRDGTDMGETQYF.